The present entry profiles one TCR beta chain with its context. The data originate from a study of OX40 agonist ivuxolimab in advanced cancers. CDR1 is MDHEN and CDR2 is SYDVKM in the germline V gene. The CDR3 totals 14 residues. V was shortened by 4 bases and J by 4 bases, with 10 bases between the two germline ends. This table comes from immunoSEQ multiplex PCR, and its TCRdb copy is limited to in-frame clones, with some not included. This sample carries roughly 75,000 clones, 85% to 90% of them seen once, and the ten largest clones take approximately 12%. The TCR was taken from an adult with an advanced solid tumor such as melanoma, head and neck, liver or kidney cancer. This sequence joins TRBV28 and TRBJ2-2; possible D gene TRBD2, 5 bases. The sample consisted of CD4+ or CD8+ T cells sorted from blood, taken in a trial of the OX40 agonist ivuxolimab. CDR3 residues: CASSWLTSTGELFF. The CDR3 DNA follows: TGTGCCAGCAGTTGGCTTACTAGCACCGGGGAGCTGTTTTTT.